This T cell receptor beta chain was recovered during a study of control samples from healthy donors and cancer patients. Sequencing used immunoSEQ multiplex PCR; TCRdb keeps in-frame clones, though not all of them. The top ten hold 3% to 4% of the sample, which has about 55,000 clones, around 90% seen once. The CDR3 runs 13 residues. Trimming took off 4 bases at V and 4 bases at J, with 10 bases between the two ends. Germline-derived CDR1 and CDR2 are MNHEY and SMNVEV (reference sequence). The chain joins TRBV27 to TRBJ1-2; D remains unclear. This TCR was recovered from a man aged 50 to 60 in good health. The sequencing input was blood. The CDR3 DNA reads as TGTGCCAGCAGTTCTCCCCTCAGCTATGGCTACACCTTC. This gives the protein CASSSPLSYGYTF.